Following are 14 T cell receptor beta chains from one sample sequenced in a study of CD8 T cells in Susac syndrome (dated by TCRdb to between 2018 and 2020). Libraries were made using the immunoSEQ multiplex PCR assay. RNA was extracted using the RNeasy kit, and roughly 0.5 to 1 microgram was reverse transcribed with random hexamers. Starting from the raw public reads, TCRdb applied fastp trimming at Q25, assembled clones with MiXCR and retained in-frame beta chains. Identical CDR3 protein sequences are pooled into one entry, listed with their most common genes and DNA. Recorded for this sample are roughly 190,000 distinct CDR3 sequences; approximately 94% of them occurred a single time. The ten top clones hold about 0.1% of the sample. Sequencing input: CD4+ T cells from PBMCs. These receptors came from a human donor in good health.

The chain uses TRBV19 and TRBJ2-4; D is possibly TRBD1 (5 bases). Trimming removed 5 bases from V and 6 bases from J, with 8 bases in between. CDR1 is LNHDA and CDR2 is SQIVND in the germline V gene (reference sequence). There are 12 residues in the CDR3. The CDR3 DNA is TGTGCCAGTAGTCCCCAGGGAAACATTCAGTACTTC. This sequence encodes CASSPQGNIQYF.

The chain has TRBV5-6 and TRBJ2-1, with 13 bases fitting TRBD2. Per the germline V gene, CDR1 is SGHDT and CDR2 is YYEEEE. This CDR3 region has 15 residues. The V segment lost 5 bases and the J segment 4 bases; nucleotides outside the gene matches: 3. The CDR3 DNA is TGTGCCAGCAGACAGGGACTAGCGGGATACAATGAGCAGTTCTTC. Translation: CASRQGLAGYNEQFF.

This clonotype was observed once. The V call is TRBV30, the J call TRBJ2-5, with 11 bases matching TRBD2. The CDR3 totals 15 residues. The V gene's germline CDR1 is GTSNPN and CDR2 SVGIG (reference sequence). J lost 5 bases, V lost 8 bases, and 13 bases had no gene match. CDR3 sequence: CALKQLAGVGETQYF. The CDR3 DNA sequence: TGTGCCCTGAAGCAACTAGCGGGAGTGGGTGAGACCCAGTACTTC. Drawing the rest from reference TRBV30 and TRBJ2-5, the complete variable domain is SQTIHQWPATLVQPVGSPLSLECTVEGTSNPNLYWYRQAAGRGLQLLFYSVGIGQISSEVPQNLSASRPQDRQFILSSKKLLLSDSGFYLCALKQLAGVGETQYFGPGTRLLVL.

This clonotype was seen only a few times. The chain joins TRBV29-1 to TRBJ1-1; the D is unclear. The germline V gene has CDR1 SQVTM and CDR2 ANQGSEA. V lost 4 bases to trimming and J lost 1 base, with 4 bases between them. This CDR3 is built from 11 residues. This CDR3 is CSVAPNTEAFF. The CDR3, as DNA: TGCAGCGTTGCCCCGAACACTGAAGCTTTCTTT.

The chain recombines TRBV20-1 with TRBJ2-1, with TRBD2 identical over 8 bases. Losses at the gene ends were 6 bases for V and 3 bases for J; bases not matched to a gene: 7. CDR1 is DFQATT, CDR2 SNEGSKA, per germline (reference sequence). The CDR3 loop spans 14 amino acids. The CDR3 sequence is CSAGGAGVYNEQFF. CDR3 DNA: TGCAGTGCGGGTGGAGCGGGAGTCTACAATGAGCAGTTCTTC.

This clonotype was observed once. The CDR3 loop is CASSPGTHGYTF. CDR3 nucleotide sequence: TGTGCCAGCAGCCCAGGGACACATGGCTACACCTTC. V is TRBV7-2 and J is TRBJ1-2; tentative D call: TRBD1 (6 bases). The germline gives CDR1 SGHTA, CDR2 FQGNSA. This CDR3 is built from 12 residues. Between the trimmed V and J ends, which lost 5 bases and 6 bases, there was a span of 10 bases.

This chain uses TRBV12-3 or TRBV12-4 with TRBJ1-1; D uncertain. V lost 0 bases and J lost 0, with 5 bases in between. The CDR3 totals 14 residues. The DNA for the CDR3 is TGTGCCAGCAGTTTAGCGCTAATGAACACTGAAGCTTTCTTT. Translating it yields CASSLALMNTEAFF.

The rearrangement uses TRBV7-2 and TRBJ2-7; 8 positions match TRBD2. The CDR3 covers 15 residues. The V gene end was trimmed by 1 base and the J gene end by 2 bases; junction bases not matched to a gene: 4. CDR1 and CDR2 (germline): SGHTA, FQGNSA. The CDR3 bases are TGTGCCAGCAGCTTAGGCTCGGGAGGGACCTACGAGCAGTACTTC. Translating gives CASSLGSGGTYEQYF.

For this clonotype: The DNA is omitted, as the CDR3 cannot be located on it reliably, and the CDR3 follows TCRdb's listing. The chain carries TRBV21-1 and TRBJ1-1. TRBV21-1 corresponds to a pseudogene. The CDR3 region is 15 residues in length, termini included. The CDR3 here is CASSKGVGGGTEAFF.

The CDR3 coding sequence is TGCAGTGCTAGAGAGGGACTAGCGGGCCCATCTGGAGAGCAGTTCTTC. This encodes CSAREGLAGPSGEQFF. The V and J genes are TRBV20-1 and TRBJ2-1; 12 positions match TRBD2. With 0 bases clipped from V and 10 bases from J, the junction kept 10 bases outside the gene matches. The CDR3 loop spans 16 amino acids. From germline, CDR1 is DFQATT and CDR2 SNEGSKA (reference sequence).

This chain connects TRBV27 to TRBJ1-1, with D tentatively TRBD1 (5 bases). The V end was cut by 3 bases, the J end by 7 bases, with 12 bases between. The CDR3 extends over 13 amino acids. In germline, CDR1 is MNHEY, CDR2 SMNVEV (reference sequence). CDR3 loop: CASSFAGEVEAFF. CDR3 DNA: TGTGCCAGCAGTTTCGCGGGGGAGGTTGAAGCTTTCTTT.

The chain recombines TRBV29-1 with TRBJ2-5; 9 nucleotides align to TRBD2. Germline V lookup: CDR1 SQVTM, CDR2 ANQGSEA. The CDR3 spans 13 residues. V lost 4 bases, J lost 5 bases, and 5 bases stayed unmatched. The CDR3 bases are TGCAGCGTTGTCCCTAGCGGGATTGAGACCCAGTACTTC. This gives the protein CSVVPSGIETQYF.

The chain employs TRBV29-1 and TRBJ2-3, with D possibly called TRBD1 or TRBD2 (5 bases each). V was pared by 4 bases and J by 0 bases, with 11 bases between. Per germline, CDR1 SQVTM and CDR2 ANQGSEA. The CDR3 sequence is 14 residues long. CDR3 residues: CSVAGLVSTDTQYF. CDR3 sequence (DNA): TGCAGCGTTGCGGGGCTAGTGAGCACAGATACGCAGTATTTT.

The chain combines TRBV30 with TRBJ1-1, with TRBD1 as a possible D gene (5 bases). The CDR3 has 14 residues. Germline CDR1 and CDR2: GTSNPN and SVGIG (reference sequence). V lost 3 bases and J 4 bases, leaving 15 bases between the germline ends. The DNA for the CDR3 is TGTGCCTGGAGGAAACAGGTCGGCGGCACTGAAGCTTTCTTT. Its translation is CAWRKQVGGTEAFF.